This TCR beta chain was identified during a study of cytomegalovirus exposure and HLA in healthy donors (dated by TCRdb to about 2017). Background for the entire study: An earlier analysis of some 600 of the donors reported 276 Gb of sequence data and 117 million unique TCR beta sequences obtained from about 179 million T cells. Around 330 gigabases of sequencing data and around 80 million unique TCR sequences made up an early release that covered over 550 HLA-typed donors. The genetic ancestry cluster associated with self-reported Caucasian donors included 80% to 90% of the 300 to 400 genotyped donors. The study aimed to test whether signatures of past pathogen exposure could be identified by cataloging public T cell receptors. The study profiled the T cell repertoires of hundreds of subjects by immunosequencing and related them to cytomegalovirus serostatus. Besides the first cohort of approximately 670 subjects, a separate validation cohort made up of 120 different subjects was used. High-throughput TCR immunosequencing, statistical association of individual TCRs with disease status, and machine learning were combined to predict cytomegalovirus infection status. A later analysis re-analyzed previously published TCR beta repertoires from roughly 630 donors and added high-resolution HLA genotyping to study TCR occurrence patterns. Rather than drawing on any new phenotypic data, the later analysis identified candidate immune exposures from TCR beta sequences and the way those sequences occurred across donors. To decide whether each TCR beta V gene segment behaved as functional or pseudogenic, an earlier analysis of some 600 of the donors relied on high-throughput TCR beta sequencing. Donor age, sex, ethnicity and CMV serostatus were collected together with the repertoire data. A later genetic analysis took genome-wide SNP genotypes for about 55% of the 666 donors and used that subset as a discovery cohort. All discovery cohort repertoires had been generated using a single sequencing platform. HLA typing included class I and class II loci at four-digit resolution. Typing coverage varied by locus: roughly 629-640 donors for A, B, C, DRB1 and DQB1; approximately 560 for DQA1; nearly 610 for DPA1; fewer than 480 for DPB1. Because of strong linkage in the cohort, a few DR-DQ haplotypes were treated as single units for association and clustering. Across approximately 400 genotyped donors of the cohort, an average of about 240,000 unique TCR beta nucleotide sequences per donor were sequenced, and around 19% of those sequences were non-productive. The full study reports these points: A cluster of highly shared sequence variants was judged likely to be a technical artifact of the sequencing pipeline. According to a later analysis, most CMV-associated TCR beta chains appeared to be HLA-restricted, and the HLA associations seemed to be driven largely by CMV exposure. Some IMGT-functional V segments, including TRBV6-2 and TRBV6-3, could not be told apart with the 87-base-pair reads, so those segments were excluded. Most TCR sequences were observed very rarely across donors, whereas some public TCRs were present in many individuals. Linkage disequilibrium might explain the correlated functional status among segregating V segments, but an unknown experimental factor could not be ruled out. A total of fewer than 200 TCR beta chains were listed by the study as associated with cytomegalovirus. The authors suggested that the approach could potentially be generalized to other disease states and immunological phenotypes. In a later analysis, several top co-occurrence clusters were reported to appear linked to parvovirus B19, influenza, CMV and Epstein-Barr virus. At a false discovery rate of 0.05, a later analysis linked about 17,000 TCR beta sequences to specific HLA alleles. V-gene and J-gene trimming of TCR beta chains was associated with a missense DCLRE1C variant in a later genetic analysis, and the association was replicated in an independent cohort. Broadly in line with IMGT annotations, most TCR beta V segments showed up in productive rearrangements about 90% or about 30% of the time in an earlier analysis of approximately 640 of the donors. A further reported finding was that TCR beta sequences accurately predicted the HLA-A and HLA-B alleles for most subjects in the first cohort. When HLA alleles, especially DR and DQ, strongly co-occurred, attributing TCR associations to individual alleles was difficult. According to a later analysis, TCR association rates differed among HLA loci, with DRB1 alleles showing the most associated TCRs and HLA-C alleles showing the fewest. Because some donors lacked HLA typing at each locus, the association tests relied only on the typed subset. Because counts were too low, fewer than 20 rarely observed V segments, including chromosome 9 orphons, were excluded from the earlier analysis of 587 of the donors. This cohort had only TCR beta chains sequenced, and the lack of alpha or paired-chain data limited which features could be detected. Sequencing depth was assumed to be roughly uniform across donors in the presence/absence analyses, though that assumption may not hold. In vitro tests confirmed that a few of the cytomegalovirus-associated TCR beta chains recognize cytomegalovirus antigens. In a later genetic analysis, fewer N-insertions in productive TCRs were reported among donors in an Asian-associated ancestry cluster than the approximately 710-donor mean. CMV serostatus was the only immune exposure information available for the cohort. In a later analysis, HLA-associated TCR beta chains were found to be more clonally expanded and to have lower generation probabilities than equally common non-associated chains. The classifier was reported to diagnose cytomegalovirus status with high specificity and sensitivity in both the original and validation cohorts.

The library was built by means of the immunoSEQ multiplex PCR assay. The multiplex PCR relied on a mix of 60 forward primers for TCR Vbeta segments and 13 reverse primers for TCR Jbeta segments. The CDR3 region of rearranged TCR beta genes was amplified from genomic DNA with a multiplex PCR assay. On the Illumina HiSeq System, the amplified TCR beta libraries were sequenced as 87-base-pair reads. As for how the authors treated the data: A later analysis counted about 80 million unique TCR beta chains across the 670 or so repertoires, and about 10 million of these chains were shared by at least two donors. To remove PCR and sequencing errors, raw reads were error-corrected and collapsed into unique sequences using a nearest-neighbor algorithm that merged closely related sequences. V, D and J gene segments were assigned by aligning CDR3 sequences to IMGT reference sequences. For a sequence to be retained, a match of at least six nucleotides to both a V gene segment and a J gene segment was required. A rearrangement counted as productive if the CDR3 had no stop codons and remained in frame with V and J, and every other rearrangement counted as non-productive. CDR3 was defined by IMGT convention, running from the second conserved V-encoded cysteine to the conserved J-encoded phenylalanine. Sequences without an unambiguous match to a single V gene segment were excluded from the earlier analysis of 500 to 700 of the donors. An earlier analysis of a few hundred of the donors called V segments functional above 56.7% productive rearrangements and segregating when the between-donor standard deviation exceeded 5%. A statistical classification framework was built for diagnosing cytomegalovirus status from the catalog of TCR beta chain sequences. A later analysis assigned V and J genes by comparing TCR nucleotide sequences with IMGT/GENE-DB human TR gene sequences. A later analysis assigned CDR3 sequences and most-parsimonious VDJ recombination scenarios with the TCRdist pipeline. In a later analysis, each TCR beta chain was defined by its CDR3 amino acid sequence together with its V-gene family, and reads lacking a unique V-gene family were excluded. In a later analysis, approximately 590 highly shared, low-generation-probability nucleotide sequences were removed to address suspected cross-contamination and a sequencing artifact. In a later analysis, a clonal expansion index for each public chain was calculated from normalized within-repertoire ranks of inferred template counts. A later analysis computed generation probabilities with a VDJ recombination model fitted to out-of-frame rearrangements, and checked the results against IGoR. In a later analysis, hypergeometric tests were used to score TCR-TCR, TCR-HLA and TCR-CMV co-occurrence, with a repertoire-size bias correction applied to TCR pairs. False discovery rates were estimated in a later analysis by permuting HLA or CMV assignments 20 times. In a later analysis, co-occurring TCRs were grouped with DBSCAN, and TCRdist sequence similarity was added when clustering was performed within HLA-allele-positive subsets. Repertoires with fewer than 30,000 or more than 120,000 public chains, plus five repertoires with anomalous nucleotide sharing, were excluded from co-occurrence clustering. The immuneACCESS repertoire file appears here via TCRdb, limited to in-frame rearrangements. These files lack a portion of the clones; in checked studies, under half of the deficit traces to unresolved V genes, and the cause of the others is not known. Clonal size and the V and J genes are those of that table, whereas D and trimming came from the DNA. The sample table shows under 85,000 clones, and about 78% are seen once. The ten largest account for 1.5% to 2% of the sample.

The cohort consisted of 650 to 850 healthy bone marrow donors. Cohort members were all nominally healthy when sampled, although unrecorded immune exposures were likely present. The donor tested CMV seronegative and was one of the 352 seronegative cohort members. A peripheral blood sample was provided by each donor, and peripheral blood mononuclear cells were used for TCR beta sequencing. The Qiagen DNeasy Blood Extraction Kit was used to extract genomic DNA from the blood cell samples. Of note for this clone: The antigen it binds to is not known. There are no base qualities to consult, and no much larger clone falls within one base.

CDR1 and CDR2, looked up from the germline V gene (reference sequence), are LNHNV and YYDKDF. The CDR3 runs 13 residues from the cysteine to the phenylalanine. The CDR3 DNA has 39 bases and is translated from base 1. V drops 1 base and J drops 9 bases, leaving 10 bases in between. The clonotype originates from a man aged 40-50 years in good health and CMV-seronegative. The chain is made from TRBV15 and TRBJ2-1; a weak D assignment points to TRBD2 (5 bases agree). Sequences were obtained from PBMCs. The encoded CDR3 is CATSRALAGEQFF. Read as DNA, the sequence is TGTGCCACCAGCAGAGCTCTTGCGGGTGAGCAGTTCTTC. Supplemented by the reference TRBV15 and TRBJ2-1 proteins around the CDR3, the complete variable domain is DAMVIQNPRYQVTQFGKPVTLSCSQTLNHNVMYWYQQKSSQAPKLLFHYYDKDFNNEADTPDNFQSRRPNTSFCFLDIRSPGLGDTAMYLCATSRALAGEQFFGPGTRLTVL.